These T cell receptor beta chains were read from a single sample in a study of T cells in Graves' hyperthyroidism and ophthalmopathy. TCRdb passed the multiplex PCR reads through MiXCR, listing each CDR3 protein once. The repertoire holds 600,000 to 800,000 distinct CDR3 sequences, with 30% to 40% as singletons. Sequencing was carried out using blood. The origin of the receptors is a woman in her forties with Graves' hyperthyroidism. Each CDR3 is given with its conserved first and last residue. A D gene is named only where the DNA matches it firmly. Expanded clones are given a class, and other clones once, few, many or no size at all.

j_call clone_size d_call v_call cdr3_aa cdr3_nt
TRBJ1-1 many TRBD1 TRBV13 CASSSEGGAGTEAFF TGTGCCAGCAGCTCCGAAGGGGGCGCGGGCACTGAAGCTTTCTTT
TRBJ2-7 NA TRBD2 TRBV5-4 CASSLEWREGDEQYF TGTGCCAGCAGCTTGGAATGGCGGGAGGGCGACGAGCAGTACTTC
TRBJ1-1 NA TRBD1 TRBV28 CASSLNRGYGEAFF TGTGCCAGCAGTTTGAACAGGGGGTACGGTGAAGCTTTCTTT
TRBJ2-2 NA TRBD1 TRBV7-2 CASSVETGDGELFF TGTGCCAGCAGCGTAGAAACAGGGGACGGGGAGCTGTTTTTT
TRBJ2-7 NA NA TRBV19 CAGSHGGGDYEQYF TGTGCCGGTAGCCATGGTGGGGGTGACTACGAGCAGTACTTC
TRBJ2-7 many NA TRBV7-9 CATSYPGMEQYF TGTGCCACCTCCTATCCGGGAATGGAGCAGTACTTC
TRBJ2-3 NA NA TRBV29-1 CSAEIQGDTQYF TGCAGCGCCGAAATCCAGGGAGATACGCAGTATTTT
TRBJ1-3 NA NA TRBV3-1 CASSQERGGSGNTIYF TGTGCCAGCAGCCAAGAACGGGGAGGATCTGGAAACACCATATATTTT
TRBJ1-5 many NA TRBV19 CASSGPGLSNQPQHF TGTGCCAGTAGCGGACCGGGGCTCAGCAATCAGCCCCAGCATTTT
TRBJ1-5 few NA TRBV12-3/TRBV12-4 CASSSGFRERSNQPQHF TGTGCCAGCAGTTCAGGGTTTAGGGAACGGAGCAATCAGCCCCAGCATTTT
TRBJ1-1 NA NA TRBV6-5 CASSQTTDVNTEAFF TGTGCCAGCAGCCAAACTACCGACGTTAACACTGAAGCTTTCTTT
TRBJ1-6 few NA TRBV20-1 CSARELDRNSPLHF TGCAGTGCTAGAGAATTAGACAGAAATTCACCCCTCCACTTT
TRBJ1-3 NA NA TRBV29-1 CSVDPGAFGNTIYF TGCAGCGTTGACCCAGGGGCATTTGGAAACACCATATATTTT
TRBJ1-5 NA NA TRBV6-2/TRBV6-3 CASTSGAQPQHF TGTGCCAGCACCTCTGGGGCCCAGCCCCAGCATTTT
TRBJ1-6 NA NA TRBV2 CASSGLRGVGDSPLHF TGTGCCAGCAGTGGACTAAGGGGAGTGGGGGATTCACCCCTCCACTTT
TRBJ1-2 NA NA TRBV7-9 CASRVVVFLVGQGNYGYTF TGTGCCAGCAGAGTAGTGGTCTTTCTCGTCGGCCAGGGCAACTATGGCTACACCTTC
TRBJ1-2 NA NA TRBV24-1 CATSETGSTYGYTF TGTGCCACCAGTGAGACAGGCTCCACATATGGCTACACCTTC
TRBJ1-5 NA NA TRBV12-3/TRBV12-4 CASRGERGGRRPQHF TGTGCCAGCAGGGGGGAGAGGGGCGGCCGACGGCCCCAGCATTTT
TRBJ2-5 NA TRBD1 TRBV11-2 CASSFDGTAKTQETQYF TGTGCCAGCAGTTTTGACGGGACAGCAAAGACACAAGAGACCCAGTACTTC
TRBJ2-5 few NA TRBV6-5 CASSYSTLVGETQYF TGTGCCAGCAGTTACTCGACTTTGGTGGGGGAGACCCAGTACTTC
TRBJ2-5 many NA TRBV7-3 CASSYTGEYRETQYF TGTGCCAGCAGCTATACGGGGGAGTATCGGGAGACCCAGTACTTC
TRBJ1-1 NA NA TRBV7-9 CASSLAQGLWTEAFF TGTGCCAGCAGCTTAGCGCAGGGGTTGTGGACTGAAGCTTTCTTT
TRBJ1-5 many NA TRBV2 CASHKGSNQPQHF TGTGCCAGCCACAAAGGTAGCAATCAGCCCCAGCATTTT
TRBJ1-3 many NA TRBV25-1 CASSKGSGTTIYF TGTGCCAGCAGTAAAGGTTCTGGAACCACCATATATTTT
TRBJ2-5 NA NA TRBV6-6 CASSTSERGETQYF TGTGCCAGCAGTACCTCCGAGAGGGGAGAGACCCAGTACTTC
TRBJ1-3 many NA TRBV25-1 CASSEYLGDFGNTIYF TGTGCCAGCAGTGAATATTTGGGGGACTTTGGAAACACCATATATTTT
TRBJ2-1 NA TRBD2 TRBV2 CASTGGVSYNEQFF TGTGCCAGCACTGGGGGGGTATCCTACAATGAGCAGTTCTTC
TRBJ2-2 few TRBD2 TRBV29-1 CSVGIRTSGSPTGAGELFF TGCAGCGTTGGGATCCGGACTAGCGGGAGTCCGACAGGCGCCGGGGAGCTGTTTTTT